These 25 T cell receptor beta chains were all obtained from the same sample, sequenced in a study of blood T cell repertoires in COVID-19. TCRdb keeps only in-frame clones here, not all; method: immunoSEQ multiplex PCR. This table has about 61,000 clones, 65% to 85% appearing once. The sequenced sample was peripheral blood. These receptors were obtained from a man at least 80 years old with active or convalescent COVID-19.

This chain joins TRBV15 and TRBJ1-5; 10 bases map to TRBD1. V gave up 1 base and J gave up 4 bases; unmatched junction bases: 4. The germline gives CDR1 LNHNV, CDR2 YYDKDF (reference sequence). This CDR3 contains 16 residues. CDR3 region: CATSRGGQGPNQPQHF. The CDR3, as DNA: TGTGCCACCAGCAGAGGGGGACAGGGGCCTAATCAGCCCCAGCATTTT.

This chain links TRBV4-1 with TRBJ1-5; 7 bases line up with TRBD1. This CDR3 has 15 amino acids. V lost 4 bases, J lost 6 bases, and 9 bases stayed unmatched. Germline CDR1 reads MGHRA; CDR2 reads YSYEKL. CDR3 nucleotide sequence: TGCGCCAGCAGCCGCGGCGACAGGGTGGGTCAGCCCCAGCATTTT. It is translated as CASSRGDRVGQPQHF.

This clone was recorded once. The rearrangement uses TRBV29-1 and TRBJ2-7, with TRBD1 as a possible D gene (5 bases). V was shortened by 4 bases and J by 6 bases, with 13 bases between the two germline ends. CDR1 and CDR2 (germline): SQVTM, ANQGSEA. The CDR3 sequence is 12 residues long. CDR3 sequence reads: CSVAPQGGEQYF. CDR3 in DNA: TGCAGCGTTGCCCCGCAGGGCGGCGAGCAGTACTTC.

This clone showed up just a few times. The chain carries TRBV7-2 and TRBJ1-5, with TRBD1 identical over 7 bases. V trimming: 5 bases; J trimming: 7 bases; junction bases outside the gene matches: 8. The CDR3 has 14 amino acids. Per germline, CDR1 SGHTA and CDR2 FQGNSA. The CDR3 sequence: CASSRGQKSQPQHF. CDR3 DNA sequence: TGTGCCAGCAGCCGGGGACAGAAGTCGCAGCCCCAGCATTTT.

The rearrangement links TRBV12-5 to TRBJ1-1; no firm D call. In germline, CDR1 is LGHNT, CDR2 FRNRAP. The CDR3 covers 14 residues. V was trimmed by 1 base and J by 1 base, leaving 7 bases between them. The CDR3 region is CASGLGQWNTEAFF. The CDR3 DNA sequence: TGTGCTAGTGGTTTGGGACAATGGAACACTGAAGCTTTCTTT.

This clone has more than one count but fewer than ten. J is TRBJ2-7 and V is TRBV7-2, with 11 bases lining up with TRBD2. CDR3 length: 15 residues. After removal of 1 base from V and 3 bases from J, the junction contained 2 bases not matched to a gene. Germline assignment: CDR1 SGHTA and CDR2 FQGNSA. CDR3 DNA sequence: TGTGCCAGCAGCTTAGTAGCGGGGGGGGACTACGAGCAGTACTTC. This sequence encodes CASSLVAGGDYEQYF.

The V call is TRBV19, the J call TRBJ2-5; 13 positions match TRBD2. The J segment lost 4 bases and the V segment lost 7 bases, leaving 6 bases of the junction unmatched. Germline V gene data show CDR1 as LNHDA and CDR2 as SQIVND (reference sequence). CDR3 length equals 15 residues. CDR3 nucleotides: TGTGCCAGTAAGAGACTAGCGGGGGGAGGAGAGACCCAGTACTTC. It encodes CASKRLAGGGETQYF.

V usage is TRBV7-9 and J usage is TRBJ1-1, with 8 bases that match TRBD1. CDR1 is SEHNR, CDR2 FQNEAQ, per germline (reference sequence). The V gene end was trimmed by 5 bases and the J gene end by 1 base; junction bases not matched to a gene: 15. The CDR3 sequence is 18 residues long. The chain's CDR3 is CASSPDRGRTEWNTEAFF. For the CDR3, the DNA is TGTGCCAGCAGCCCCGACAGGGGACGAACCGAATGGAACACTGAAGCTTTCTTT.

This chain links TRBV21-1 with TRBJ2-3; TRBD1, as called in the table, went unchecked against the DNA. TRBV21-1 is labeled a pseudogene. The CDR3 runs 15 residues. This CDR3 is CASAGTGRSTDTQYF. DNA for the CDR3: TGTGCCAGCGCCGGGACAGGTAGGAGCACAGATACGCAGTATTTT.

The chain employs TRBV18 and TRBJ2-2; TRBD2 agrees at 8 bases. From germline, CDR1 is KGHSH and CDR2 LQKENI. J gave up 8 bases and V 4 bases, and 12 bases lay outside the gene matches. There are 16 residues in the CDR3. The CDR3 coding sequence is TGTGCCAGCTCACTCACTAGCGGAAATCCCGGTGGGGAGCTGTTTTTT. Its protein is CASSLTSGNPGGELFF.

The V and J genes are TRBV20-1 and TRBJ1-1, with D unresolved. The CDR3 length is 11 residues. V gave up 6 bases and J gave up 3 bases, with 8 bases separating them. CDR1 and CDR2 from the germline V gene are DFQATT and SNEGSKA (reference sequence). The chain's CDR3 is CSAPSDTEAFF. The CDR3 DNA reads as TGCAGTGCCCCAAGCGACACTGAAGCTTTCTTT.

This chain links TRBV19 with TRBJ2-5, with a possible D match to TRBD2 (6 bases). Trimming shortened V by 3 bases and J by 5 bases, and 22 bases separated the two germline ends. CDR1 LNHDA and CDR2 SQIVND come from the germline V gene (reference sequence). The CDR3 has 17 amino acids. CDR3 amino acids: CASSIERDSASEETQYF. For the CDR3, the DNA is TGTGCCAGTAGTATTGAACGGGACTCCGCATCGGAGGAGACCCAGTACTTC.

For the CDR3, the DNA is TGCGCCAGCAGCCTATCGACAGGGGCCCTGAACACTGAAGCTTTCTTT. Translated, it gives CASSLSTGALNTEAFF. This sequence joins TRBV4-3 and TRBJ1-1, with 8 positions matching TRBD1. This CDR3 is built from 16 residues. CDR1 and CDR2 from the germline V gene are LGHNA and YSLEER. V gave up 4 bases and J gave up 0 bases; unmatched junction bases: 7.

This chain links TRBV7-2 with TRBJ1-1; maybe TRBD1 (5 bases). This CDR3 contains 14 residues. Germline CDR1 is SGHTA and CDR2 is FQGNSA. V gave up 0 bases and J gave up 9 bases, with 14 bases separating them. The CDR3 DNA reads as TGTGCCAGCAGCTTAGCGCGGGACTCCTTGAAAGCTTTCTTT. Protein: CASSLARDSLKAFF.

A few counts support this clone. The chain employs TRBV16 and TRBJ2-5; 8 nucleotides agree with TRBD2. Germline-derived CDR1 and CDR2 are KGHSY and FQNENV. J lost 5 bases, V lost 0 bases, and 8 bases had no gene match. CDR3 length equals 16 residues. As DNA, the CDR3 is TGTGCCAGCAGCCAATCGCGAGCGGGAGATTGGGAGACCCAGTACTTC. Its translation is CASSQSRAGDWETQYF.

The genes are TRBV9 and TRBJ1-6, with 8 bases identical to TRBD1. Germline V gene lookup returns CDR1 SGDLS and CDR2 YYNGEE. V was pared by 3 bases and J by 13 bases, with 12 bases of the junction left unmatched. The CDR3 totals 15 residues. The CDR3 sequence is CASSGYGQGERPLHF. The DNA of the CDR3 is TGTGCCAGCAGCGGATATGGACAGGGAGAACGGCCCCTCCACTTT.

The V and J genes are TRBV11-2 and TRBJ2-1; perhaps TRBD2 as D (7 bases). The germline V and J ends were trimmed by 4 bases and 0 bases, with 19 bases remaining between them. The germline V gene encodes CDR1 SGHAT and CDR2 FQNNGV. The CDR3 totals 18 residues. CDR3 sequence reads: CASSSHGGTSSSYNEQFF. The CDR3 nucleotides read TGTGCCAGCAGCTCTCACGGGGGGACATCGAGCTCCTACAATGAGCAGTTCTTC.

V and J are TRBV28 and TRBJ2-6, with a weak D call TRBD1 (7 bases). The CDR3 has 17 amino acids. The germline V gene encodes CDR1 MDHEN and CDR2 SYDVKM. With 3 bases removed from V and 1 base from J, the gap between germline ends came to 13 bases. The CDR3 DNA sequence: TGTGCCAGCAGTTTTCCGACAGGGAGGTCTGGGGCCAACGTCCTGACTTTC. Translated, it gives CASSFPTGRSGANVLTF.

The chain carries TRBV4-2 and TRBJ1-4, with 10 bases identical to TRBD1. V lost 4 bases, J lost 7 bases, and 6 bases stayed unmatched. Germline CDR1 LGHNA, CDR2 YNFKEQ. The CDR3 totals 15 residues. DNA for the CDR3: TGTGCCAGCAGCCCGACGACAGGGGGCATTGAAAAACTGTTTTTT. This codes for CASSPTTGGIEKLFF.

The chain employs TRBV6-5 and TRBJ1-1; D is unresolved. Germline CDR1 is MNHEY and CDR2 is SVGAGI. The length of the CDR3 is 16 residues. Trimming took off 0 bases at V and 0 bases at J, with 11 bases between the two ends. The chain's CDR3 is CASSYSRAEMNTEAFF. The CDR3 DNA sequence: TGTGCCAGCAGTTACTCGAGGGCAGAAATGAACACTGAAGCTTTCTTT.

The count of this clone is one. The DNA of the CDR3 is TGTGCCAGCAGCGTCCTCCGACAGGGCCTCTCCACAGATACGCAGTATTTT. Protein product: CASSVLRQGLSTDTQYF. The genes are TRBV9 and TRBJ2-3; 7 nucleotides line up with TRBD1. This CDR3 is built from 17 residues. Losses at the gene ends were 2 bases for V and 2 bases for J; bases not matched to a gene: 11. Per germline, CDR1 SGDLS and CDR2 YYNGEE.

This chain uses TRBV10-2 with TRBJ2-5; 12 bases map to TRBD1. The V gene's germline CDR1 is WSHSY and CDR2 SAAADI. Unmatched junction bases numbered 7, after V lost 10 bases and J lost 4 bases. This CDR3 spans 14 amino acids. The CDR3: CAIAPGQGAETQYF. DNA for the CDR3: TGCGCCATCGCACCGGGACAGGGGGCAGAGACCCAGTACTTC.

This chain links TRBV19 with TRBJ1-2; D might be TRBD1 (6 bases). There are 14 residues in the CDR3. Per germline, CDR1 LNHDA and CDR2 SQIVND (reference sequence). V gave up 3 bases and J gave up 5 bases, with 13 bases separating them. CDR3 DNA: TGTGCCAGTAGTATCACGGGGACAAATTATGGCTACACCTTC. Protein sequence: CASSITGTNYGYTF.

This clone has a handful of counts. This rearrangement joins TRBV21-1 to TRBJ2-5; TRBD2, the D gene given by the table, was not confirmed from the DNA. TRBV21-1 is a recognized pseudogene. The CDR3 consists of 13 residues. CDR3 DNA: TGTGCCAGCAAATCTAGCGGGGGCGAGACCCAGTACTTC. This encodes CASKSSGGETQYF.

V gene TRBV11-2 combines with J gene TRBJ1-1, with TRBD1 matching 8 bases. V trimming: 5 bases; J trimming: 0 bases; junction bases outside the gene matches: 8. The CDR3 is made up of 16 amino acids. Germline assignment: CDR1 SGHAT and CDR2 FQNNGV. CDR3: CASSPGTGIMNTEAFF. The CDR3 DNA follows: TGTGCCAGCAGCCCCGGGACAGGAATAATGAACACTGAAGCTTTCTTT.